The 8 T cell receptor beta chains below all came from one sample that was sequenced in a study of cytomegalovirus exposure and HLA in healthy donors. Primers: 60 Vbeta forward and 13 Jbeta reverse. The table came from immunoSEQ multiplex PCR; TCRdb's copy has only in-frame clones and leaves some out. The sample lists 110,000 to 150,000 clones; over 60% were seen once. Input material: PBMCs. The source of these receptors is a man aged 35-49 years in good health and CMV-seronegative.

The chain is built from TRBV10-3 and TRBJ2-3; 9 bases match TRBD2. With 4 bases clipped from V and 2 bases from J, the junction kept 10 bases outside the gene matches. Germline V gene sequence: CDR1 ENHRY, CDR2 SYGVKD. This CDR3 has 17 residues. The CDR3 here is CAISGGGRASLTDTQYF. In DNA, the CDR3 is TGTGCCATCAGTGGCGGCGGGAGGGCATCTCTCACAGATACGCAGTATTTT.

The chain recombines TRBV14 with TRBJ2-2; perhaps TRBD1 as D (6 bases). Trimming shortened V by 0 bases and J by 1 base, and 9 bases separated the two germline ends. The CDR3 is made up of 16 amino acids. Per the germline V gene, CDR1 is SGHDN and CDR2 is FVKESK. The CDR3 bases are TGTGCCAGCAGCCAAGAATCGACAGGGAACACCGGGGAGCTGTTTTTT. Translated: CASSQESTGNTGELFF.

The chain employs TRBV7-6 and TRBJ2-1; 11 bases fit TRBD2. With V trimmed by 4 bases and J by 4 bases, 6 bases remained unmatched. This CDR3 region has 16 residues. CDR1 is SGHVS and CDR2 is FNYEAQ in the germline V gene. The CDR3 DNA reads TGTGCCAGCAGCTCCATCCTAGCGGGGGGTTACAATGAGCAGTTCTTC. Translating it yields CASSSILAGGYNEQFF.

The chain uses TRBV7-6 and TRBJ2-1; D is unclear. CDR1 is SGHVS, CDR2 FNYEAQ, per germline. Trimming left V 1 base short and J 5 bases short, with 15 bases between. The CDR3 extends over 16 amino acids. This CDR3 reads CASSLVVTRDDNEQFF. Written as DNA, the CDR3 is TGTGCCAGCAGCTTAGTAGTGACTCGAGACGACAATGAGCAGTTCTTC.

This clone has a single count. The rearrangement links TRBV6-5 to TRBJ1-4, with unresolved D. The CDR3 contains 14 residues. Per germline, CDR1 MNHEY and CDR2 SVGAGI. Trimming shortened V by 3 bases and J by 4 bases, and 9 bases separated the two germline ends. For the CDR3, the DNA is TGTGCCAGCAGTTATAGCAGTTATAATGAAAAACTGTTTTTT. The encoded protein is CASSYSSYNEKLFF.

This sequence joins TRBV2 and TRBJ2-2; TRBD2 agrees at 13 bases. This CDR3 has 17 residues. CDR1 is SNHLY, CDR2 FYNNEI, per germline. Trimming cost V 6 bases and J 6 bases; bases outside gene matches: 10. CDR3 loop: CASRGGWGLAGPGELFF. CDR3 bases: TGTGCCAGCAGGGGGGGATGGGGACTAGCGGGACCCGGGGAGCTGTTTTTT.

The genes are TRBV12-2 and TRBJ1-2; the DNA was not used to check the table's D call, TRBD1. TRBV12-2 corresponds to a pseudogene. The CDR3 totals 17 residues. The CDR3 bases are TGTGCAAGGCGTCCGGGACAGGGGCCCCCCTTCCTTTATGGCTACACCTTC. This encodes CARRPGQGPPFLYGYTF.

This clone was seen just once. CDR3 in amino acids: CASSQSPGQEQETQYF. The CDR3 nucleotides read TGCGCCAGCAGCCAATCACCCGGACAGGAGCAAGAGACCCAGTACTTC. The chain links TRBV4-1 to TRBJ2-5; TRBD1 matches 7 bases. The V and J ends lost 2 bases and 2 bases, in that order; junction bases with no gene match: 8. CDR1 is MGHRA and CDR2 is YSYEKL in the germline V gene. CDR3 size: 16 residues.